These T cell receptor beta chains were read from a single sample in a study of blood T cell repertoires in COVID-19. This table comes from immunoSEQ multiplex PCR, and its TCRdb copy is limited to in-frame clones, with some not included. The sample consists of about 150,000 clones, 70% to 85% of them appearing once. Sequenced: peripheral blood. Receptor source: a man aged 55 to 70 with COVID-19, enrolled during active disease. The CDR3 runs from the conserved cysteine through the conserved F or W. The D gene is left open where the match is weak. Clone sizes are given selectively: once, few, many, or a class where the clone is expanded.

V	size	J	D	CDR3	DNA
TRBV19	NA	TRBJ1-1	NA	CASKTVMNTEAFF	TGTGCCAGCAAAACAGTGATGAACACTGAAGCTTTCTTT
TRBV19	NA	TRBJ1-5	TRBD1	CASSLGTDNQPQHF	TGTGCCAGTAGTCTGGGGACAGACAATCAGCCCCAGCATTTT
TRBV29-1	NA	TRBJ1-5	NA	CSVQGCTKRRPQHF	TGCAGCGTTCAGGGGTGCACGAAACGACGGCCCCAGCATTTT
TRBV29-1	NA	TRBJ1-2	TRBD1	CSVMKGTGGVGYGYTF	TGCAGCGTGATGAAAGGGACAGGGGGCGTCGGCTATGGCTACACCTTC
TRBV6-5	NA	TRBJ2-1	NA	CASSSTPSLNEQFF	TGTGCCAGCAGTTCGACTCCTTCCCTTAACGAGCAGTTCTTC
TRBV2	NA	TRBJ2-7	NA	CASRGYEQYF	TGTGCCAGCCGCGGGTACGAGCAGTACTTC
TRBV7-2	NA	TRBJ1-5	NA	CASSLTRQGNQPQHF	TGTGCCAGCAGCTTGACCAGACAGGGCAATCAGCCCCAGCATTTT
TRBV5-1	NA	TRBJ1-1	TRBD1	CASSPGTGGGIGINTEAFF	TGCGCCAGCAGCCCAGGGACAGGGGGAGGAATTGGGATCAACACTGAAGCTTTCTTT
TRBV12-3/TRBV12-4	NA	TRBJ1-4	NA	CASSSGFREKLFF	TGTGCCAGCAGTTCAGGGTTTCGGGAAAAACTGTTTTTT
TRBV7-2	NA	TRBJ2-7	TRBD2	CASSSPSGSVSYEQYF	TGTGCCAGCAGCTCCCCTAGCGGGAGTGTCTCCTACGAGCAGTACTTC
TRBV7-2	NA	TRBJ2-7	TRBD2	CASSQGTSAATYEQYF	TGTGCCAGCAGCCAGGGGACTAGCGCCGCTACCTACGAGCAGTACTTC
TRBV27	NA	TRBJ2-3	NA	CASKFTEVSDTQYF	TGTGCCAGCAAGTTTACGGAGGTGTCAGATACGCAGTATTTT
TRBV7-3	once	TRBJ2-3	TRBD1	CASSPRDRADTQYF	TGTGCCAGCAGCCCACGGGACAGGGCAGATACGCAGTATTTT
TRBV30	NA	TRBJ1-6	NA	CAIQRQNNSPLHF	TGTGCCATCCAACGACAGAATAATTCACCCCTCCACTTT
TRBV27	NA	TRBJ1-5	NA	CASSLGKGGRGNQPQHF	TGTGCCAGCAGTTTAGGTAAAGGGGGTAGGGGCAATCAGCCCCAGCATTTT
TRBV6-5	NA	TRBJ2-1	NA	CASSYSDGVNEQFF	TGTGCCAGCAGTTACTCGGATGGAGTTAATGAGCAGTTCTTC
TRBV30	NA	TRBJ1-2	TRBD1	CAWLSWGTGKIVDGYTF	TGTGCCTGGCTAAGCTGGGGGACAGGGAAAATTGTGGATGGCTACACCTTC
TRBV9	NA	TRBJ2-6	TRBD1	CASSARQGKKYGANVLTF	TGTGCCAGCAGCGCTAGACAGGGTAAGAAGTATGGGGCCAACGTCCTGACTTTC
TRBV11-1	NA	TRBJ2-3	NA	CASLGPSTDTQYF	TGTGCCAGTCTGGGCCCTAGCACAGATACGCAGTATTTT
TRBV7-9	NA	TRBJ2-1	TRBD2	CASSTWTSGGNNEQFF	TGTGCCAGCAGTACATGGACTAGCGGGGGGAACAATGAGCAGTTCTTC
TRBV29-1	NA	TRBJ2-2	NA	CSVDPGTTTGELFF	TGCAGCGTTGATCCCGGGACAACCACCGGGGAGCTGTTTTTT
TRBV30	NA	TRBJ2-7	TRBD2	CAWSPKRTSGTSEQYF	TGTGCCTGGAGTCCAAAACGGACTAGCGGGACGAGCGAGCAGTACTTC
TRBV7-2	few	TRBJ2-5	TRBD1	CASSLRDRPGTQYF	TGTGCCAGCAGCTTACGGGACAGGCCGGGGACCCAGTACTTC
TRBV6-6	NA	TRBJ1-3	NA	CASSGQFSSGNTIYF	TGTGCCAGCAGCGGACAGTTTAGCTCTGGAAACACCATATATTTT
TRBV7-9	NA	TRBJ1-4	NA	CASSLLAAGKLFF	TGTGCCAGCAGCTTACTTGCGGCGGGAAAACTGTTTTTT
TRBV18	NA	TRBJ1-5	NA	CASSPPGEGNQPQHF	TGTGCCAGCTCACCACCCGGGGAGGGCAATCAGCCCCAGCATTTT
TRBV5-1	NA	TRBJ2-3	TRBD2	CASSSSGGRGTDTQYF	TGCGCCAGCAGCTCGTCGGGGGGGCGCGGCACAGATACGCAGTATTTT
TRBV7-6	NA	TRBJ2-2	TRBD2	CASSLMVAGVRTGELFF	TGTGCCAGCAGCTTAATGGTTGCGGGAGTACGGACCGGGGAGCTGTTTTTT
TRBV6-2/TRBV6-3	once	TRBJ1-2	TRBD1	CASSHTGTGSGYTF	TGTGCCAGCAGTCATACCGGGACAGGGTCCGGCTACACCTTC
TRBV5-1	NA	TRBJ2-7	NA	CASSLVQGGFSEQYF	TGCGCCAGCAGCTTGGTTCAGGGTGGGTTTTCCGAGCAGTACTTC
TRBV3-1/TRBV3-2	NA	TRBJ1-2	NA	CASSDFQGGGYGYTF	TGTGCCAGCAGCGATTTCCAGGGTGGAGGGTATGGCTACACCTTC
TRBV5-6	once	TRBJ1-6	NA	CASSGTWANSPLHF	TGTGCCAGCAGTGGGACATGGGCTAATTCACCCCTCCACTTT
TRBV9	NA	TRBJ1-3	NA	CASSQQGNSGNTIYF	TGTGCCAGCAGCCAACAGGGTAATTCTGGAAACACCATATATTTT
TRBV7-9	NA	TRBJ1-6	NA	CASSQGSTNNSPLHF	TGTGCCAGCAGCCAGGGGTCAACCAATAATTCACCCCTCCACTTT
TRBV7-9	NA	TRBJ1-1	TRBD1	CASSPGTEKAFF	TGTGCCAGCAGCCCAGGGACAGAAAAAGCTTTCTTT
TRBV24-1	NA	TRBJ2-7	TRBD1	CATSDPGQGTYEQYF	TGTGCCACCAGTGACCCAGGACAGGGTACCTACGAGCAGTACTTC
TRBV6-5	NA	TRBJ1-6	NA	CASSYDRGLYNSPLHF	TGTGCCAGCAGTTACGATCGGGGACTCTATAATTCACCCCTCCACTTT
TRBV20-1	NA	TRBJ1-1	NA	CSADTGTEAFF	TGCAGTGCCGATACCGGGACTGAAGCTTTCTTT
TRBV7-9	NA	TRBJ2-1	TRBD1	CASSSGQGGNEQFF	TGTGCCAGCAGTTCGGGACAGGGAGGAAATGAGCAGTTCTTC
TRBV7-2	NA	TRBJ2-7	TRBD2	CASSSGLAGSYEQYF	TGTGCCAGCAGCTCCGGACTAGCGGGGAGCTACGAGCAGTACTTC
TRBV5-1	NA	TRBJ1-2	NA	CASSQGFSYGYTF	TGCGCCAGCTCACAGGGATTTTCTTATGGCTACACCTTC
TRBV5-6	NA	TRBJ2-6	TRBD1	CASSSRQGTFSGANVLTF	TGTGCCAGCAGCTCTCGACAGGGTACTTTCTCTGGGGCCAACGTCCTGACTTTC
TRBV28	NA	TRBJ2-3	NA	CASLRRGGSTDTQYF	TGTGCCAGCCTCCGGAGGGGGGGGAGCACAGATACGCAGTATTTT
TRBV6-4	NA	TRBJ1-2	NA	CASSDSGGYGYTF	TGTGCCAGCAGTGACTCGGGAGGATACGGCTACACCTTC
TRBV7-8	NA	TRBJ2-1	TRBD2	CASSLIRTSEYNEQFF	TGTGCCAGCAGCTTAATACGGACTAGCGAGTACAATGAGCAGTTCTTC
TRBV18	NA	TRBJ2-2	NA	CASSLTNTGELFF	TGTGCCAGCTCACTCACGAACACCGGGGAGCTGTTTTTT
TRBV7-2	NA	TRBJ1-6	NA	CASTRQDYNSPLHF	TGTGCCAGCACTCGACAGGACTATAATTCACCCCTCCACTTT
TRBV7-2	NA	TRBJ1-2	TRBD1	CASSPGQLRNYGYTF	TGTGCCAGCAGCCCGGGACAGCTCCGTAACTATGGCTACACCTTC
TRBV6-2/TRBV6-3	NA	TRBJ2-7	NA	CASSYSSYEQYF	TGTGCCAGCAGTTACTCGAGCTACGAGCAGTACTTC
TRBV27	NA	TRBJ2-1	TRBD2	CASSSSRLAGGHYEQFF	TGTGCCAGCAGTAGCTCTAGACTAGCGGGGGGGCACTATGAGCAGTTCTTC
TRBV19	NA	TRBJ2-3	TRBD1	CASSKGAGTDTQYF	TGTGCCAGTAGTAAGGGGGCGGGCACAGATACGCAGTATTTT
TRBV6-5	NA	TRBJ2-3	NA	CASTSQKTSTDTQYF	TGTGCCAGTACCTCACAGAAAACTTCCACAGATACGCAGTATTTT
TRBV27	NA	TRBJ2-7	NA	CASSLKQSYEQYF	TGTGCCAGCAGCTTAAAACAGAGCTACGAGCAGTACTTC
TRBV5-1	few	TRBJ2-6	TRBD2	CASSPGGGGGANVLTF	TGCGCCAGCAGCCCCGGGGGGGGCGGTGGGGCCAACGTCCTGACTTTC
TRBV19	NA	TRBJ2-2	NA	CASNLQDRSNTGELFF	TGTGCCAGTAACCTCCAGGACAGATCGAACACCGGGGAGCTGTTTTTT
TRBV30	NA	TRBJ2-7	NA	CAWSVQGYEQYF	TGTGCCTGGAGTGTCCAGGGATACGAGCAGTACTTC